Described below is a single T cell receptor beta chain sequence and its context. The antigen it binds to is not known. There are no base qualities to consult, and no much larger clone falls within one base. Healthy HIV-negative adults with no recently reported acute infections or vaccinations were included as donors. All donors were Caucasian adults living in Nashville, Tennessee, USA. For unsorted samples, around 90 million PBMCs were counted, and genomic DNA was extracted using the QIAamp DNA Blood Mini kit. After blood collection by leukapheresis, PBMCs were isolated using Ficoll-Histopaque density gradient centrifugation and then cryopreserved in the vapor phase of liquid nitrogen. Taken from the germline V gene (reference sequence), the CDR1 and CDR2 loops are GTSNPN and SVGIG. Counted from cysteine to phenylalanine, this CDR3 has 14 amino acids. Only the CDR3 part of the read is kept: 42 bases, read in frame from the first base. Trimming costs V 1 base and J 4 bases, and their ends lie 8 bases apart.

TCR CDR3 regions were amplified from genomic DNA by multiplex PCR using the deep immunoSEQ assay. Extracted genomic DNA from each cell subset was distributed evenly across all wells of several immunoSEQ 96-well plates, and each plate was treated as a replicate. For unsorted PBMC, 250 to 300 ng of genomic DNA, equivalent to about 30,000 T cell genomes, went into each replicate PCR. Ten immunoSEQ deep assay plates were used to sequence unsorted PBMC genomic DNA. The purified libraries were quantified using a Qubit 3.0 fluorometer, sized with a Bioanalyzer 2100, and then quantified again using the KAPA Library Quantification kit. Each immunoSEQ 96-well plate was sequenced on its own single-read 150-cycle Illumina NextSeq 550 flow cell. As for the original processing: Because only junctional sequences without quality scores were contained in the immunoSEQ output, filtering matching that applied to full-length reads could not be performed. Sequences were annotated with PyIR, a Python wrapper for IgBLAST v1.9, and V/J genes and CDR3 were assigned using IMGT germline references. Reads were filtered out if the reads had weak V/J assignments (E-value above 1e-6), no CDR3, stop codons, out-of-frame junctions, or ambiguous translated residues. V3J clonotypes were defined as sequences sharing the same inferred V gene, J gene, and CDR3 amino acid sequence. Percentage overlap between repertoires was calculated by dividing the number of shared unique clonotypes by the size of the smaller repertoire. Repertoire richness was assessed with RTK rarefaction, the Chao1 estimator, and Recon v2.1 estimates of unobserved clonotypes. Sourced from immuneACCESS, this table was stored by TCRdb with only in-frame sequences that have V and J called. A share of the clones is absent; for the studies checked, an unresolved V gene accounts for under half, and the remainder has no known explanation. The V and J calls and clone size were taken over from that table, and D and trimming were inferred from the DNA. Here the sample has about 500,000 clones; around 77% occur a single time. The ten most abundant clones make up 12% of the sample.

The data were taken from a study of shared clonotypes between healthy human individuals (dated by TCRdb to about 2020). About the full investigation: The cohort included three men and a couple of women between 18 and 49 years of age. The study deeply sequenced blood TCR repertoires of about 5 healthy adults to estimate repertoire size and the extent of clonotype sharing between individuals. To increase sequencing depth and limit assay-specific biases, TCR repertoire library preparation and sequencing were carried out by different laboratories using diverse techniques. Between about 0.9 and 9 billion PBMCs per donor were obtained by leukapheresis.

What the study reported, not specific to this receptor: Sampling was limited to blood, and TCR repertoires in tissue likely differ from TCR repertoires in blood. Based on pairwise subsampling, the degree of clonotype sharing among donors was expected to be affected by sequencing depth. The small number of donors limited the genetic and exposure-history diversity represented.

The chain joins TRBV30 to TRBJ1-6; TRBD1 might be the D gene, on 6 matching bases. Sequencing was carried out using PBMCs. The source of this sequence is a woman aged 40 to 50 in good health. Some clones in this sample may be carry-over from other donors' samples. The encoded CDR3 is CAWSEQGYNSPLHF. The DNA sequence is TGTGCCTGGAGTGAACAGGGATATAATTCACCCCTCCACTTT.